This entry is about one T cell receptor beta chain. Its antigen remains unidentified. The method was immunoSEQ multiplex PCR; TCRdb's version includes in-frame clones alone and lacks a portion of them. Its table records about 140,000 clones. The source of the sample is a study of T cell responses to AZD1222 COVID-19 vaccine. Study outcomes and limitations: Among vaccine-associated CD4 TCRs, coverage spanned spike, with dominance at 160-218 and 743-854. Repertoires were sampled only after the peak T cell response. Baseline seropositives among AZD1222 recipients totaled only five or six.

CDR1 and CDR2 from the germline V gene are SSHAT and FNYEAQ (reference sequence). CDR3 length: 14 residues. V lost 4 bases and J lost 6, with 12 bases in between. V gene TRBV7-7 combines with J gene TRBJ1-4; D gene uncertain. The receptor was isolated from an adult in good health. Sequencing was done on a sample of peripheral blood. The DNA of the CDR3 is TGTGCCAGCAGCTCCACACTCGGCGATGAAAAACTGTTTTTT. It specifies CASSSTLGDEKLFF.